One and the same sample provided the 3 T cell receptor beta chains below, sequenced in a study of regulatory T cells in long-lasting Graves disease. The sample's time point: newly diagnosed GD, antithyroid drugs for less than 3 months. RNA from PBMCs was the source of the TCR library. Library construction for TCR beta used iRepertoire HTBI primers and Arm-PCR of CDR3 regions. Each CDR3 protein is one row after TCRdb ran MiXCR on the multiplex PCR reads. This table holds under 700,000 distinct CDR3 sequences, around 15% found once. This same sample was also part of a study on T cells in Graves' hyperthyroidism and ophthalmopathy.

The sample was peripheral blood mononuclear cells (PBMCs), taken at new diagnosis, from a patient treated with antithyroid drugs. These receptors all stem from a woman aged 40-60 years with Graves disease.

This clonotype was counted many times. Here the CDR3 reads CASSQLSPTEAFF. CDR3 bases: TGTGCCAGCAGTCAACTCAGCCCCACTGAAGCTTTCTTT. This rearrangement joins TRBV6-1 to TRBJ1-1; D gene uncertain. V was cut by 5 bases and J by 4 bases, with 11 bases left in between. The CDR3 runs 13 residues. Germline values: CDR1 MNHNS, CDR2 SASEGT.

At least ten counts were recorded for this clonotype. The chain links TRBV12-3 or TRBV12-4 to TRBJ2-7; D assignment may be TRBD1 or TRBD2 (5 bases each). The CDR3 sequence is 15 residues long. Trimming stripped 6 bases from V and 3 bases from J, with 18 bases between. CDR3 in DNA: TGTGCCAGCAGCCCCGAACAGGCCGGGGTCTACGAGCAGTACTTC. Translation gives CASSPEQAGVYEQYF.

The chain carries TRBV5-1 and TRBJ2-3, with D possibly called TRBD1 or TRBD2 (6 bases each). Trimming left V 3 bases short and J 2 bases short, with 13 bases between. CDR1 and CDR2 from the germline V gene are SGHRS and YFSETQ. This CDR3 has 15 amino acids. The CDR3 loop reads CASSSARGDTDTQYF. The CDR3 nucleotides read TGCGCCAGCAGCTCGGCAAGGGGGGACACAGATACGCAGTATTTT.